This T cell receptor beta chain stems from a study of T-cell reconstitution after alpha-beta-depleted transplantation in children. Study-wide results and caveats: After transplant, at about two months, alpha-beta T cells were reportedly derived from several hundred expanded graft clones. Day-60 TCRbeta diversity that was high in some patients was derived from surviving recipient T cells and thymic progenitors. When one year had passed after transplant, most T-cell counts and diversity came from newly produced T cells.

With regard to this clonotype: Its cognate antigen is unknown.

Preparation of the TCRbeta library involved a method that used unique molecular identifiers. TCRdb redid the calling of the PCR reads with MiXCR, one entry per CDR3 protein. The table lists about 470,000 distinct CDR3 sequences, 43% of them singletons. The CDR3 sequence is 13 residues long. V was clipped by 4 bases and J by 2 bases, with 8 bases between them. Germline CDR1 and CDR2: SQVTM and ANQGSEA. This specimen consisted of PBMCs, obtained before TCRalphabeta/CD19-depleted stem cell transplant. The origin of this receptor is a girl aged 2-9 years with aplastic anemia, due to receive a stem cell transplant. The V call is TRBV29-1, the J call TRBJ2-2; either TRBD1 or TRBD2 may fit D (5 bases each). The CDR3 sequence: CSVGDGNTGELFF. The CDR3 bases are TGCAGCGTTGGGGACGGTAACACCGGGGAGCTGTTTTTT.